This T cell receptor (beta chain) came from a study of T cell repertoires in ileal Crohn's disease. The CDR3 totals 14 residues. Germline CDR1 and CDR2: MGHRA and YSYEKL. Unmatched junction bases numbered 6, after V lost 4 bases and J lost 6 bases. Eligibility required adulthood, ileal or ileocolonic Crohn's disease and indicated ileocolonic resection. Roughly 470 nanograms of biopsy DNA per sample underwent TCRB immunosequencing. TCRdb keeps only in-frame clones here, not all; method: immunoSEQ multiplex PCR. The table includes about 3,800 clones, around 85% detected once. The source of this sequence is an adult with Crohn's disease. V is TRBV4-1 and J is TRBJ2-7; 10 nucleotides agree with TRBD2. Sequenced material: ileal tissue. CDR3 amino acids: CASSLEGTSVEQYF. The CDR3 coding sequence is TGCGCCAGCAGCCTAGAAGGGACTAGCGTCGAGCAGTACTTC.